This T cell receptor beta chain was documented in a study of blood T cell repertoires in COVID-19. As concerns this clone: Because the CDR3's place on the DNA is in doubt, the DNA is left out and the CDR3 is given as listed by TCRdb.

The CDR3 numbers 13 amino acids, ends counted. In germline, CDR1 is SNHLY, CDR2 FYNNEI. TCRdb's copy holds only in-frame clones and misses some; the assay was immunoSEQ multiplex PCR. Counted here are about 300,000 clones, about 83% occurring once; the ten biggest clones make up approximately 1.2%. Sequenced material: peripheral blood. V and J are TRBV2 and TRBJ1-5. The sequence derives from a woman aged 50 to 60 with acute or convalescent COVID-19. The CDR3 loop reads CASSTSGNQPQHF.